These T cell receptor beta chains were read from a single sample in a study of stem cell transplantation in POMP-related autoinflammatory disease. Using immunoSEQ multiplex PCR, the repertoire was profiled, and TCRdb retains in-frame clones only, with some absent. This table has some 31,000 clones, roughly 88% appearing once. The sequencing here drew on CD4+ T cells from PBMCs, taken before stem cell transplantation. All receptors come from a human donor with POMP-related autoinflammation and immune dysregulation (PRAID). Both conserved end residues are part of each CDR3.

TRBV7-2	TRBJ1-1	CASSHSRDEAFF
TRBV7-9	TRBJ1-5	CASSSGQGNPNQPQHF
TRBV7-6	TRBJ2-7	CASSLETARGYEQYF
TRBV6-5	TRBJ1-4	CASSFAPGDEKLFF
TRBV5-4	TRBJ1-2	CASSSLTGENYGYTF
TRBV14	TRBJ1-3	CASRRAGNTIYF
TRBV30	TRBJ2-7	CAWKRGGGGEQYF
TRBV5-6	TRBJ2-1	CASSSGQYNEQFF
TRBV5-4	TRBJ2-7	CASSLDQGGYEQYF
TRBV6-5	TRBJ2-3	CASSQHLRYDTQYF
TRBV11-2	TRBJ2-2	CASSLAGTNTGELFF
TRBV5-1	TRBJ2-3	CASSLGTGGTDTQYF
TRBV29-1	TRBJ2-3	CSVFSGTDTQYF
TRBV7-2	TRBJ2-1	CASSLLLEQFF
TRBV6-5	TRBJ2-7	CASSTSGQGADERFF
TRBV19	TRBJ1-4	CASSTSQGTNEKLFF
TRBV10-3	TRBJ1-1	CAIRPNRGNTEAFF
TRBV28	TRBJ2-1	CASNGRGGGAYNEQFF
TRBV6-1	TRBJ1-2	CASSEFGTPNYGYTF
TRBV2	TRBJ2-1	CAGGGNEQFF
TRBV5-1	TRBJ1-1	CASSLEGAPVGTEAFF
TRBV19	TRBJ1-1	CASSQGLNTEAFF
TRBV7-2	TRBJ1-1	CASSLSRVRAFF
TRBV5-4	TRBJ1-3	CASSSPGPRNTIYF
TRBV29-1	TRBJ2-2	CSVKLLNTGELFF
TRBV4-2	TRBJ2-3	CASSHDLGTSTDTQYF
TRBV28	TRBJ2-3	CASSWTGRGDTQYF
TRBV28	TRBJ1-4	CASSSNRAANEKLFF
TRBV18	TRBJ1-3	CASSTTGDRRNTIYF
TRBV2	TRBJ2-5	CASNLDAQETQYF
TRBV9	TRBJ2-1	CASSARQGPGEQFF
TRBV7-9	TRBJ1-5	CASSQGVNQPQHF
TRBV7-2	TRBJ2-3	CASSYTGTDTQYF
TRBV5-1	TRBJ2-3	CASSYDRDTDTQYF
TRBV30	TRBJ2-3	CAWSDGTVSTDTQYF
TRBV18	TRBJ2-1	CASSPSSGRGYNEQFF
TRBV5-1	TRBJ2-6	CASFGSSGANVLTF
TRBV11-1	TRBJ1-1	CASSPDPVGTEAFF
TRBV9	TRBJ2-3	CASSAVAGTDTQYF
TRBV15	TRBJ1-1	CATSAQGGTMNTEAFF
TRBV4-1	TRBJ2-5	CASSRTAAETQYF
TRBV5-1	TRBJ2-7	CASSLGTDPTYEQYF
TRBV18	TRBJ2-3	CASSPPGLAAKNTDTQYF
TRBV18	TRBJ2-7	CASSLGQGAGEQYF
TRBV28	TRBJ1-5	CASSLPTGVNQPQHF
TRBV7-9	TRBJ1-5	CASSLEGGQPQHF
TRBV10-3	TRBJ1-2	CAISGRQGDGYTF
TRBV9	TRBJ2-3	CASSVGNSGTDTQYF
TRBV28	TRBJ2-7	CASSLGTVEGGTRQYF
TRBV9	TRBJ1-6	CASSEGHDSPLHF
TRBV10-3	TRBJ2-1	CAISLTSGAHDEQFF